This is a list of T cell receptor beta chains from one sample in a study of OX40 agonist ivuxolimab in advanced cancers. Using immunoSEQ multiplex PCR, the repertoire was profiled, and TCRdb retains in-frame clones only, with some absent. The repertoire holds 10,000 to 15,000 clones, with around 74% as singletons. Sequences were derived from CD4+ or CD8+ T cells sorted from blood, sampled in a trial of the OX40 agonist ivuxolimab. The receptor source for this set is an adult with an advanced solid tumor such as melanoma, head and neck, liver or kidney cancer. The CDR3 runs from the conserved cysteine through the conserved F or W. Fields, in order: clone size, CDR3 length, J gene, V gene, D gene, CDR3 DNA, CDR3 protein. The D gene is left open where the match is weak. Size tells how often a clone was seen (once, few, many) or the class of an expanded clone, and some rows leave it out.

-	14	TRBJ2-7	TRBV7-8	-	TGTGCCAGCAGCTTAGCCGCGACCTACTACGAGCAGTACTTC	CASSLAATYYEQYF
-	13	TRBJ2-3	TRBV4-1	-	TGCGCCAGCAGCCAATCCCGGGCAGATACGCAGTATTTT	CASSQSRADTQYF
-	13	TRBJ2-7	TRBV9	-	TGTGCCAGCAGCCCCCGGAGCTCTTACGAGCAGTACTTC	CASSPRSSYEQYF
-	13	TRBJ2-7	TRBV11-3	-	TGTGCCAGCAGCATGGGACGGACCTACGAGCAGTACTTC	CASSMGRTYEQYF
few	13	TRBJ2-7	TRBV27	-	TGTGCCAGCAGTTTTTCCAGGGGCCACGAGCAGTACTTC	CASSFSRGHEQYF
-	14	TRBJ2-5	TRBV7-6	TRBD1	TGTGCCAGCAGCTCGACAGGGGTGGAAGAGACCCAGTACTTC	CASSSTGVEETQYF
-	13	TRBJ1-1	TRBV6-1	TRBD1	TGTGCCAGCGGGGGACAGATGAACACTGAAGCTTTCTTT	CASGGQMNTEAFF
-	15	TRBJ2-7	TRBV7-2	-	TGTGCCAGCAGCTTAGGTCTATCAGTGTTCAACGAGCAGTACTTC	CASSLGLSVFNEQYF
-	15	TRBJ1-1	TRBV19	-	TGTGCCAGTAGTAGTCACCTCTTCATGAACACTGAAGCTTTCTTT	CASSSHLFMNTEAFF
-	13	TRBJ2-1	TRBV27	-	TGTGCCAGCCGGCCAAGCTCCTACAATGAGCAGTTCTTC	CASRPSSYNEQFF
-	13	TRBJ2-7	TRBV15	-	TGTGCCACCAGCAGAGCCCTAGGCCGCGAGCAGTACTTC	CATSRALGREQYF